Sequencing of this T cell receptor (beta chain) was carried out in a study of shared clonotypes between healthy human individuals. Study summary: Every donor yielded three CD4 naive, three CD4 memory, two CD8 naive and one CD8 memory plate. The study's findings and limits: Generally, naive subsets (rather than memory subsets) showed larger estimated richness.

Naive CD8 cells, CD45RO-negative and positively selected for CCR7, excluded terminally differentiated effector memory CD45RA+ cells. The germline gives CDR1 MDHEN, CDR2 SYDVKM. The CDR3 runs 15 residues. Deletions cut 6 bases from V and 5 bases from J, with 19 bases between. At deep level, the assay was performed. The DNA input per sorted-subset replicate PCR was about 180 ng, corresponding to around 28,000 T cell genomes. Generated by immunoSEQ multiplex PCR, the TCRdb table keeps only in-frame clones and is missing some. The top ten clones hold roughly 1% of a sample with about 2 million clones, roughly 95% of them seen once. The sample holds a few counts of this clone. Its matching antigen is unknown.

The material sequenced was naive CD8+ T cells sorted from blood. V and J are TRBV28 and TRBJ1-2; D is perhaps TRBD1 (5 bases). This TCR was sampled from a man in his late teens or twenties in good health. The CDR3 DNA reads TGTGCCAGCAGCCAGGTGGGGCGTGGGCCGTATGGCTACACCTTC. This codes for CASSQVGRGPYGYTF.